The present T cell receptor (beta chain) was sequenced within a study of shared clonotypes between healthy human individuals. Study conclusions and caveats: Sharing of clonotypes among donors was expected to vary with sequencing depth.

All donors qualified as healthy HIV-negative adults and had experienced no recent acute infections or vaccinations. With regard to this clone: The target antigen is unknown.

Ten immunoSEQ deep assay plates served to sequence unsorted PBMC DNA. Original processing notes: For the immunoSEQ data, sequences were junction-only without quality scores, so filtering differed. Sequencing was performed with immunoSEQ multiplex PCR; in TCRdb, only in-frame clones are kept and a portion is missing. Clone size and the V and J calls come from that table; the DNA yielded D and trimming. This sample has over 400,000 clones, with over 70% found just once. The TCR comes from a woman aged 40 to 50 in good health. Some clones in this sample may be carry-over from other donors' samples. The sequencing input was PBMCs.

The CDR3 sequence: CASSPVGRGDYEQYF. CDR3 nucleotide sequence: TGTGCCAGCAGCCCAGTTGGGCGGGGGGACTACGAGCAGTACTTC. The chain has TRBV7-8 and TRBJ2-7; TRBD2 agrees at 8 bases. Germline CDR1 SGHVS, CDR2 FQNEAQ. The CDR3 totals 15 residues. Unmatched junction bases numbered 9, after V lost 5 bases and J lost 3 bases.